The sequence of this TCR beta chain was determined in a study of T cell responses to AZD1222 COVID-19 vaccine. Assay: immunoSEQ multiplex PCR; the TCRdb copy retains only in-frame clones and omits some. This sample has about 140,000 clones, with 91% found just once. Study-level results: Following two doses of AZD1222, Spike-specific TCR breadth and depth rose.

In regard to this clone: No antigen is known for it.

CDR3 length equals 14 residues. The germline gives CDR1 KGHDR, CDR2 SFDVKD. V lost 3 bases and J 0 bases, leaving 5 bases between the germline ends. Material: peripheral blood, obtained 28 days after the second dose of the MenACWY control vaccine. This sequence was found in an adult who received the MenACWY meningococcal vaccine as a control. The genes are TRBV24-1 and TRBJ1-5; D unclear. The CDR3 region has the DNA TGTGCCACCAGTGATCGGTTTAGCAATCAGCCCCAGCATTTT. Translating it yields CATSDRFSNQPQHF.